This T cell receptor beta chain was recorded in a study of blood T cell repertoires in COVID-19 (dated by TCRdb to about 2020). About the study as a whole: Samples covering the acute and convalescent phases of COVID-19 were provided by collaborators in the United States, Italy and Spain. The samples were drawn from the first 160 participants of the ongoing ImmuneRACE study and from under 1,500 subjects provided by 6 global collaborators. The dataset comprised deeply sampled blood TCRbeta repertoires from subjects exposed to, actively infected with, or recovered from COVID-19. Where HLA class I and class II types were available, the types were taken from metadata supplied by the sample provider, not from assay-based typing. The material from the prospective study consisted of cDNA or gDNA derived from T cells, B-cell-depleted T cells, or PBMCs. The repertoires were released in a freely available public database intended as a resource for research on the immune response to SARS-CoV-2. Sample metadata almost always included a de-identified subject ID, COVID-19 status, age in years and sex. The paper as a whole reports these results and caveats: The quantity of clinical and demographic metadata differed by source and by participant and was supplied without curation.

Inclusive of the bounding cysteine and phenylalanine, the CDR3 is 12 residues long. Only the CDR3 part of the read is kept: 36 bases, read in frame from the first base. After removal of 6 bases from V and 12 bases from J, the junction retains 9 bases not matched to a gene. For CDR1 and CDR2, the germline V gene lists MDHEN and SYDVKM. Participants in the prospective study were aged roughly 18 to 100 years, lived in about two dozen United States geographic areas, and enrolled through a virtual design. In the prospective study, participants were assigned to cohorts based on the clinical history participants reported in a screening survey and a study questionnaire. A participant counted as exposed if, within 2 weeks of entering the study, that participant had been in contact with someone who had a PCR-confirmed or clinician-diagnosed COVID-19 case. Each participant in the prospective study had whole blood, serum and a nasopharyngeal or oropharyngeal swab collected by mobile phlebotomists. Over a 2-month period, participants in the prospective study had the option of providing additional blood draws and questionnaires. Before DNA extraction, blood samples from the prospective study were shipped at room temperature or frozen.

Concerning this clone: The antigen it binds to is not known. Base quality data are lacking; no much larger clone is found one base away.

TCRbeta CDR3 regions were amplified from genomic DNA by means of the immunoSEQ Assay, a bias-controlled multiplex PCR. On the study's bioinformatics: Within the assay, amplification of reference gene primers was used to estimate how many nucleated cells each sample contained. To quantify the absolute abundance of each unique TCRbeta CDR3 rearrangement, sequence reads were collapsed and filtered. For each sample, productive Simpson clonality was calculated by taking the square root of Simpson's diversity index across productive rearrangements. TCRdb holds this immuneACCESS table with in-frame rearrangements only. Some clones are missing; in checked studies, unresolved V genes explain under half, and the rest has no known cause. V and J calls and clone size are as listed in that table; D and trimming were resolved from the DNA. This sample is represented by 200,000 to 250,000 clones; about four fifths of them were singletons. The top ten hold 4.8% of the sample.

This chain is built from TRBV28 and TRBJ1-1; the central 8 bases match TRBD1. The sequence derives from a woman aged 50 to 60 who had been exposed to COVID-19. Sequencing used PBMCs or T cells enriched from blood (not recorded which). The CDR3 region reads CASRGQASLSFF. The nucleotides read TGTGCCAGCAGGGGACAGGCGTCTTTATCTTTCTTT.